The next 31 T cell receptor beta chains were all read from a single sample in a study of blood T cells in healthy people across ages. Primers used in a second PCR of roughly 7 to 12 cycles were a sample-barcoded 5' primer and a J-beta primer mix. TCRdb recomputed calls from the 5' RACE reads with MiXCR, one row per CDR3 protein. Here the sample spans 850,000 or so distinct CDR3 sequences, 25% to 30% being singletons. Sequences were obtained from blood. These receptors were obtained from a woman aged 80 or over in good health.

This clonotype was seen more than once but under ten times. The chain carries TRBV2 and TRBJ1-2, with TRBD1 matching 9 bases. The CDR3 contains 16 residues. Germline V gives CDR1 SNHLY, CDR2 FYNNEI. Trimming removed 6 bases from V and 4 bases from J; junction bases left unmatched: 12. CDR3 DNA: TGTGCCAGCAGAGACGGGACAGGGAAAGTCGGCTATGGCTACACCTTC. Translating gives CASRDGTGKVGYGYTF.

This clonotype was detected only a few times. This sequence joins TRBV29-1 and TRBJ2-1, with no clear D. V shed 7 bases and J shed 0 bases, with 7 bases lying between them. Germline CDR1 is SQVTM and CDR2 is ANQGSEA. CDR3 size: 12 residues. CDR3 coding DNA: TGCAGCGGTGCCGACTCCTACAATGAGCAGTTCTTC. It encodes CSGADSYNEQFF.

This clonotype was observed many times. CDR3 residues: CASRGGGNEQYF. In nucleotides, the CDR3 is TGCGCCAGCCGCGGTGGGGGGAACGAGCAGTACTTC. The V and J genes are TRBV5-1 and TRBJ2-5, with D possibly matching TRBD2 (6 bases). The last part of the DNA fits TRBJ2-7 better; the J call may be wrong. The length of the CDR3 is 12 residues. Germline CDR1 is SGHRS and CDR2 is YFSETQ.

This clonotype was recorded at least ten times. This chain links TRBV6-5 with TRBJ1-2, with TRBD1 matching over 8 bases. This CDR3 is 14 amino acids long. The V segment lost 2 bases and the J segment 4 bases; nucleotides outside the gene matches: 3. Germline V lookup: CDR1 MNHEY, CDR2 SVGAGI. In DNA form, the CDR3 reads TGTGCCAGCAGTTACAGGCAGGGGGCCTATGGCTACACCTTC. It specifies CASSYRQGAYGYTF.

Comments on this clonotype: A read error is possible here, since a much larger clone lies one base away. This chain uses TRBV5-1 with TRBJ2-7, with 8 nucleotides matching TRBD1. This CDR3 contains 15 residues. The V gene's germline CDR1 is SGHRS and CDR2 YFSETQ. CDR3 sequence: CAGSPGTGFPYEQYF. The CDR3 nucleotides are TGCGCCGGCAGCCCGGGGACAGGTTTTCCCTACGAGCAGTACTTC.

The V gene is TRBV20-1, the J gene TRBJ2-4, with 8 bases matching TRBD2. The germline V gene encodes CDR1 DFQATT and CDR2 SNEGSKA (reference sequence). CDR3 length: 17 amino acids. With V trimmed by 5 bases and J by 8 bases, 20 bases remained unmatched. Here the CDR3 reads CSAGLSGTSFTRDIQYF. CDR3 sequence (DNA): TGCAGTGCTGGCCTTAGCGGGACCTCCTTTACCAGAGACATTCAGTACTTC.

This clonotype was picked up a small number of times. This sequence may be a read error, since a much larger clone differs from it by one base. The chain links TRBV7-9 to TRBJ2-5; a weak D match, TRBD2 (5 bases). The CDR3 extends over 15 amino acids. V was pared by 5 bases and J by 11 bases, with 24 bases between. Germline V gene sequence: CDR1 SEHNR, CDR2 FQNEAQ (reference sequence). The CDR3: CASSQLDSSYNEQYF. DNA for the CDR3: TGTGCCAGCAGCCAACTAGATTCGTCCTACAATGAGCAGTACTTC.

This clonotype was counted between two and nine times. A clone one base away is much larger, so this may be a read error. The V call is TRBV7-2, the J call TRBJ2-7; 7 nucleotides align to TRBD2. Near its end, the DNA agrees better with TRBJ2-5, so the J call may be wrong. This CDR3 is built from 15 residues. Germline V lookup: CDR1 SGHTA, CDR2 FQGNSA. The CDR3 sequence is CACGVGRDHLETQYF. The CDR3 DNA follows: TGTGCCTGCGGCGTGGGGAGGGATCATCTTGAGACCCAGTACTTC.

The chain carries TRBV28 and TRBJ2-7, with a weak D call TRBD1 (6 bases). This CDR3 spans 14 amino acids. Germline V CDR1 and CDR2: MDHEN, SYDVKM. The V end was cut by 2 bases, the J end by 9 bases, with 17 bases between. This CDR3 reads CASSLPQTRGGQYF. The CDR3 coding sequence is TGTGCCAGCAGTTTACCGCAGACCAGGGGCGGGCAGTACTTC.

The chain couples TRBV27 to TRBJ1-1; 7 nucleotides align to TRBD1. There are 13 residues in the CDR3. The junction had 5 bases not matched to a gene; V was cut back by 2 bases and J by 8 bases. Germline loops: CDR1 MNHEY, CDR2 SMNVEV (reference sequence). The CDR3 loop reads CASSLRDSTEAFF. Here the CDR3 DNA reads TGTGCCAGCAGTTTACGGGACAGTACCGAAGCTTTCTTT.

This clonotype was recorded at least ten times. This chain uses TRBV6-2 or TRBV6-3 with TRBJ2-1; 9 bases are shared with TRBD1. J was trimmed by 6 bases and V by 5 bases; bases with no gene match: 8. The CDR3 is 15 residues long. CDR1 and CDR2 from the germline V gene are MNHEY and SVGEGT. CDR3 sequence reads: CASSLPGQGSNEQFF. In nucleotides, the CDR3 is TGTGCCAGCAGTCTTCCCGGACAGGGGTCCAATGAGCAGTTCTTC.

In this sample, this clonotype turned up a few times. This rearrangement joins TRBV6-4 to TRBJ1-1, with TRBD1 matching 7 bases. The trim removed 6 bases at V and 0 bases at J, leaving 7 bases unmatched. The CDR3 runs to 15 residues. Germline loops: CDR1 MRHNA, CDR2 SNTAGT. The CDR3 spells CASRRDREVNTEAFF. CDR3 coding DNA: TGTGCCAGCAGAAGAGACAGGGAAGTGAACACTGAAGCTTTCTTT.

About this clonotype itself: Here the CDR3 omits its conserved ending phenylalanine or tryptophan, so a read error is the likely source. CDR3 amino acids: CASRATNEKLFL. In DNA form, the CDR3 reads TGTGCCAGCAGAGCAACTAATGAAAAACTGTTTTTA. The gene calls are TRBV6-6 and TRBJ1-4; D is uncertain. The CDR3 is 12 amino acids. From germline, CDR1 is MNHNY and CDR2 SVGAGI (reference sequence). Trimming cost V 6 bases and J 0 bases, with 2 bases left between them.

V usage is TRBV2 and J usage is TRBJ1-1; TRBD1 might be the D (5 bases). V gave up 6 bases and J gave up 0 bases, with 20 bases separating them. CDR3 length: 17 amino acids. Looked up from germline, CDR1 is SNHLY and CDR2 is FYNNEI. Here the CDR3 reads CASSPPGDRALNTEAFF. The CDR3 region has the DNA TGTGCCAGCAGCCCCCCCGGGGACCGGGCCCTGAACACTGAAGCTTTCTTT.

A few counts support this clonotype. The chain links TRBV28 to TRBJ2-1; 12 bases are shared with TRBD1. Germline-derived CDR1 and CDR2 are MDHEN and SYDVKM. The CDR3 has 15 residues. With V trimmed by 10 bases and J by 5 bases, 9 bases remained unmatched. The CDR3 nucleotides read TGTGCCACCGGGACAGGGGGCGTCCCGAACAATGAGCAGTTCTTC. It yields the protein CATGTGGVPNNEQFF.

This clonotype was seen only once. The chain employs TRBV20-1 and TRBJ2-3; 10 positions agree with TRBD1. The CDR3 is made up of 16 amino acids. J gave up 2 bases and V 4 bases, and 9 bases lay outside the gene matches. CDR1 is DFQATT, CDR2 SNEGSKA, per germline (reference sequence). Here the CDR3 DNA reads TGCAGTGCTACACGGGACAGGGGACGACTCACAGATACGCAGTATTTT. This encodes CSATRDRGRLTDTQYF.

This clonotype showed up many times. V gene TRBV7-2 combines with J gene TRBJ2-5; 7 bases map to TRBD1. The CDR3 runs 14 residues. The V and J ends lost 1 base and 5 bases, in that order; junction bases with no gene match: 4. Germline CDR1 and CDR2: SGHTA and FQGNSA. The CDR3 sequence: CASSLGQGLETQYF. The CDR3 coding sequence is TGTGCCAGCAGCTTAGGACAGGGTTTGGAGACCCAGTACTTC. Full variable domain (remainder filled in from reference TRBV7-2 and TRBJ2-5): GAGVSQSPSNKVTEKGKDVELRCDPISGHTALYWYRQSLGQGLEFLIYFQGNSAPDKSGLPSDRFSAERTGGSVSTLTIQRTQQEDSAVYLCASSLGQGLETQYFGPGTRLLVL.

This clonotype has at least ten counts. V is TRBV27 and J is TRBJ2-3, with TRBD2 as a possible D gene (6 bases). V lost 3 bases, J lost 9 bases, and 16 bases lay in between. The CDR3 is 14 amino acids. Germline assignment: CDR1 MNHEY and CDR2 SMNVEV (reference sequence). This CDR3 reads CASSFAGGSQTQYF. The CDR3 DNA reads as TGTGCCAGCAGTTTCGCTGGGGGGTCGCAAACGCAGTATTTT.

This clonotype has more than one count but fewer than ten. This rearrangement joins TRBV20-1 to TRBJ1-5; 8 bases fit TRBD1. V gave up 1 base and J gave up 0 bases; unmatched junction bases: 5. The length of the CDR3 is 16 residues. Per germline, CDR1 DFQATT and CDR2 SNEGSKA (reference sequence). For the CDR3, the DNA is TGCAGTGCTAGAGGCGAGACAGGGGTTAGCAATCAGCCCCAGCATTTT. The encoded protein is CSARGETGVSNQPQHF.

This clonotype has a count of ten or more. This chain connects TRBV20-1 to TRBJ2-1; 9 bases are a match to TRBD2. The J segment lost 10 bases and the V segment lost 8 bases, leaving 18 bases of the junction unmatched. This CDR3 contains 15 residues. Germline V gene lookup returns CDR1 DFQATT and CDR2 SNEGSKA (reference sequence). CDR3 residues: CSMRWLAGGLGEQFF. The CDR3 nucleotides are TGCAGTATGCGTTGGCTGGCGGGGGGGCTAGGGGAGCAGTTCTTC.

At least ten counts were recorded for this clonotype. The chain carries TRBV2 and TRBJ1-1; D remains unclear. This CDR3 has 12 amino acids. CDR1 and CDR2 (germline): SNHLY, FYNNEI. Trimming took off 5 bases at V and 3 bases at J, with 7 bases between the two ends. The CDR3 DNA is TGTGCCAGCAGTCCCTATGACACTGAAGCTTTCTTT. Protein sequence: CASSPYDTEAFF.

This clonotype came up many times. The chain joins TRBV5-1 to TRBJ1-2; 7 bases match TRBD1. Germline loops: CDR1 SGHRS, CDR2 YFSETQ. The CDR3 has 17 amino acids. Germline trimming cut 0 bases from V and 4 bases from J; bases unmatched to any gene: 12. In nucleotides, the CDR3 is TGCGCCAGCAGCTTGGATATTGGGGACAGCCAGTTCTATGGCTACACCTTC. Translation gives CASSLDIGDSQFYGYTF.

This clonotype has ten or more counts. The genes are TRBV20-1 and TRBJ2-1; D possibly matches TRBD1 or TRBD2 (6 bases each). The V end lost 5 bases, the J end lost 5 bases, and 10 bases lay between the germline ends. The CDR3 spans 12 residues. In germline, CDR1 is DFQATT, CDR2 SNEGSKA (reference sequence). The CDR3 region has the DNA TGCAGTGCTTCCCGGGGGCACAATGAGCAGTTCTTC. Protein product: CSASRGHNEQFF.

This clonotype was observed a handful of times. The chain uses TRBV3-1 and TRBJ2-2; 8 bases are shared with TRBD1. Losses at the gene ends were 4 bases for V and 3 bases for J; bases not matched to a gene: 4. Germline V lookup: CDR1 LGHDT, CDR2 YNNKEL (reference sequence). The CDR3 length is 15 residues. CDR3 sequence reads: CASSLGQADTGELFF. CDR3 bases: TGTGCCAGCAGCCTGGGACAGGCTGACACCGGGGAGCTGTTTTTT. The entire variable domain, with the rest obtained from reference TRBV3-1 and TRBJ2-2, is as follows: DTAVSQTPKYLVTQMGNDKSIKCEQNLGHDTMYWYKQDSKKFLKIMFSYNNKELIINETVPNRFSPKSPDKAHLNLHINSLELGDSAVYFCASSLGQADTGELFFGEGSRLTVL.

This clonotype was seen ten or more times. The chain recombines TRBV6-6 with TRBJ2-6; TRBD1 matches 7 bases. CDR1 and CDR2 (germline): MNHNY, SVGAGI (reference sequence). Germline trimming cut 4 bases from V and 7 bases from J; bases unmatched to any gene: 7. The CDR3 length is 15 residues. DNA of the CDR3: TGTGCCAGCAGTTCAAGACAGGGTGGAGCCAACGTCCTGACTTTC. It translates to CASSSRQGGANVLTF.

The table lists this clonotype with many counts. The chain joins TRBV7-2 to TRBJ1-4, with no clear D. This CDR3 is 14 amino acids long. Germline CDR1 is SGHTA and CDR2 is FQGNSA. The germline V and J ends were trimmed by 1 base and 8 bases, with 11 bases remaining between them. The CDR3 DNA reads as TGTGCCAGCAGCTTAGGTTCCGGACGGGAAAAACTGTTTTTT. Protein product: CASSLGSGREKLFF. Using reference TRBV7-2 and TRBJ1-4 for the parts outside the CDR3, the full variable domain is GAGVSQSPSNKVTEKGKDVELRCDPISGHTALYWYRQSLGQGLEFLIYFQGNSAPDKSGLPSDRFSAERTGGSVSTLTIQRTQQEDSAVYLCASSLGSGREKLFFGSGTQLSVL.

This clonotype was detected a few times. Here the CDR3 reads CAWTKGRGTEAFF. CDR3 DNA: TGTGCCTGGACAAAGGGCAGGGGGACTGAAGCTTTCTTT. This chain uses TRBV30 with TRBJ1-1; 7 bases are shared with TRBD1. V shed 4 bases and J 5 bases; nucleotides not matched to a gene: 7. Germline CDR1 and CDR2: GTSNPN and SVGIG (reference sequence). The CDR3 totals 13 residues.

As regards this clonotype: A much larger clonotype is one base distant, so this may be a read error. J is TRBJ2-7 and V is TRBV7-2; no definite D call. V was clipped by 5 bases and J by 7 bases, with 18 bases between them. The CDR3 has 14 amino acids. CDR1 is SGHTA and CDR2 is FQGNSA in the germline V gene. Here the CDR3 reads CASSERWVSGEQYF. The DNA of the CDR3 is TGTGCCAGCAGCGAGAGGTGGGTCTCCGGGGAGCAGTACTTC. Based on the CDR3 plus reference TRBV7-2 and TRBJ2-7, the full variable domain is GAGVSQSPSNKVTEKGKDVELRCDPISGHTALYWYRQSLGQGLEFLIYFQGNSAPDKSGLPSDRFSAERTGGSVSTLTIQRTQQEDSAVYLCASSERWVSGEQYFGPGTRLTVT.

On this clonotype itself: A much larger clone lies one base from this, so it may be a read error. The gene calls are TRBV7-9 and TRBJ2-7, with 9 bases identical to TRBD2. Losses at the gene ends were 2 bases for V and 7 bases for J; bases not matched to a gene: 15. Per the germline V gene, CDR1 is SEHNR and CDR2 is FQNEAQ (reference sequence). CDR3 length: 17 amino acids. This chain's CDR3 is CASSLRRRGGKGNEQYF. CDR3 coding DNA: TGTGCCAGCAGCTTACGAAGGCGGGGGGGCAAGGGCAATGAGCAGTACTTC.

This clonotype turned up a few times. The chain carries TRBV7-2 and TRBJ1-2; 11 bases agree with TRBD1. Germline V CDR1 and CDR2: SGHTA, FQGNSA. The CDR3 sequence is 16 residues long. After removal of 2 bases from V and 0 bases from J, the junction contained 2 bases not matched to a gene. Here the CDR3 DNA reads TGTGCCAGCAGCTTAATGGGACAGGGGGCTAACTATGGCTACACCTTC. It specifies CASSLMGQGANYGYTF. Full variable domain (remainder filled in from reference TRBV7-2 and TRBJ1-2): GAGVSQSPSNKVTEKGKDVELRCDPISGHTALYWYRQSLGQGLEFLIYFQGNSAPDKSGLPSDRFSAERTGGSVSTLTIQRTQQEDSAVYLCASSLMGQGANYGYTFGSGTRLTVV.

The chain couples TRBV9 to TRBJ2-5; possibly TRBD1 for D (5 bases). Trimming removed 3 bases at V and 4 bases at J, with 16 bases between. Germline CDR1 SGDLS, CDR2 YYNGEE. CDR3 length equals 15 residues. The CDR3 spells CASSGFGRRGETQYF. The CDR3, as DNA: TGTGCCAGCAGCGGCTTTGGCAGAAGGGGAGAGACCCAGTACTTC.